This T cell receptor (beta chain) was captured in a study of blood T cell repertoires in COVID-19. The length of the CDR3 is 14 residues. V lost 3 bases, J lost 2 bases, and 5 bases stayed unmatched. Germline CDR1 is DFQATT and CDR2 is SNEGSKA (reference sequence). Generated by immunoSEQ multiplex PCR, the TCRdb table keeps only in-frame clones and is missing some. The sample lists about 140,000 clones; around 80% were seen once. The chain has TRBV20-1 and TRBJ2-7; 9 bases are shared with TRBD2. This sequence originates from an older man with acute or convalescent COVID-19. Sequencing input: peripheral blood. The CDR3 protein is CSASGSSGAYEQYF. CDR3 coding DNA: TGCAGTGCTAGTGGTTCTAGCGGGGCCTACGAGCAGTACTTC.